This T cell receptor (beta chain) emerged from a study of molecular identifiers for immune sequencing clone quantification. The overall study: Replicate runs used RNA from roughly 18,000 or 92,000 naive CD8 cells, which was split five ways into aliquots, and four of those aliquots were then sequenced.

This clonotype was counted between two and nine times. The antigen remains undetermined. Study conclusions and caveats: A shared barcode on identical TCR molecules could lead to underestimated sizes for highly expanded clones.

Preparation methods for the bulk TCR libraries were those previously described, with listed TCR primers. From the PCR reads, TCRdb called clonotypes with MiXCR, one entry per CDR3 protein. The sample shows under 600,000 distinct CDR3 sequences, roughly a fifth of them seen only once. The V end was cut by 0 bases, the J end by 0 bases, with 17 bases between. Germline V gene sequence: CDR1 DFQATT, CDR2 SNEGSKA (reference sequence). CDR3 length equals 17 residues. The receptor was derived from a human donor in good health. Some libraries in this study had Jurkat cell RNA spiked in. Sequences were obtained from naive CD8+ T cells from blood, with Jurkat cell RNA spiked in. Subset specified: FACS-sorted CD8+CD4-CCR7+CD45RA+ naive T cells. This chain links TRBV20-1 with TRBJ2-5, with no clear D. CDR3 in amino acids: CSARDRPKTKYQETQYF. Written as DNA, the CDR3 is TGCAGTGCTAGAGATAGGCCTAAGACAAAGTACCAAGAGACCCAGTACTTC.